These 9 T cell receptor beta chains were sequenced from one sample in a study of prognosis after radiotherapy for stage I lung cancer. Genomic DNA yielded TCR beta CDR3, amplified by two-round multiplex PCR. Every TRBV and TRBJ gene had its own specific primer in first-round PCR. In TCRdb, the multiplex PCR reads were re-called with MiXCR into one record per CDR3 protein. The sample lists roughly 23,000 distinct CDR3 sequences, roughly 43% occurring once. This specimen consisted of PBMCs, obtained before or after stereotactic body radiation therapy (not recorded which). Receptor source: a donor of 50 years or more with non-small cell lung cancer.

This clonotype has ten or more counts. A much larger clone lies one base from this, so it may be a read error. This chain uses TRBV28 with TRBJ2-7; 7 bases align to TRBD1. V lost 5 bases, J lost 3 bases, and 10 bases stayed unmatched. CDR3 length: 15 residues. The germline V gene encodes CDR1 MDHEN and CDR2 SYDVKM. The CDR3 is CASSRQGRAIYEQYF. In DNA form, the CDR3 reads TGTGCCAGCAGTAGACAGGGACGGGCAATCTACGAGCAGTACTTC.

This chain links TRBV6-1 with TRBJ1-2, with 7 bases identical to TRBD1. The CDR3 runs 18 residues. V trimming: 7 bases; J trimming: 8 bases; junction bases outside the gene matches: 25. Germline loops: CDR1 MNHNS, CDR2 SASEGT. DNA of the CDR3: TGTGCCAGCACCCATCAAAGCCCGGGACAGTGGGAAAGGTACGGCTACACCTTC. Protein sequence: CASTHQSPGQWERYGYTF.

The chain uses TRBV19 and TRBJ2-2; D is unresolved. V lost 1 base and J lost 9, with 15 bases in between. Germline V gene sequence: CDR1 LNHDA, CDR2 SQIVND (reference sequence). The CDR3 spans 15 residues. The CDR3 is CASSIALNDRRELFF. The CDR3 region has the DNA TGTGCCAGTAGTATAGCCCTGAATGATAGGAGGGAGCTGTTTTTT.

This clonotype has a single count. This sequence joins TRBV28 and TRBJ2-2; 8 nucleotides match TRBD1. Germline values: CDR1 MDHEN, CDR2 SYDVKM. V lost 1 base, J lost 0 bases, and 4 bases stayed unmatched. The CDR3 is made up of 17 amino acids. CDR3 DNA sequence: TGTGCCAGCAGTTTATATGCAGGGGGCGCGAACACCGGGGAGCTGTTTTTT. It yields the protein CASSLYAGGANTGELFF.

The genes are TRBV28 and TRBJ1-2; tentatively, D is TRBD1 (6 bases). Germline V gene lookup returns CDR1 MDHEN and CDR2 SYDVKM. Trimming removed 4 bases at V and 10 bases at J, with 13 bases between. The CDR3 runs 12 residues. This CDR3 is CASSYRDHVYTF. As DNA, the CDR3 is TGTGCCAGCAGTTACAGGGACCATGTCTACACCTTC.

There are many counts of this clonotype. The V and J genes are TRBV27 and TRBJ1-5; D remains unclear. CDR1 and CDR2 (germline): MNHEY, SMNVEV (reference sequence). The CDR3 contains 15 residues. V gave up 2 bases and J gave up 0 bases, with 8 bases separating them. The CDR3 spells CASSLEALSNQPQHF. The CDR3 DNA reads TGTGCCAGCAGTTTAGAAGCTCTTAGCAATCAGCCCCAGCATTTT.

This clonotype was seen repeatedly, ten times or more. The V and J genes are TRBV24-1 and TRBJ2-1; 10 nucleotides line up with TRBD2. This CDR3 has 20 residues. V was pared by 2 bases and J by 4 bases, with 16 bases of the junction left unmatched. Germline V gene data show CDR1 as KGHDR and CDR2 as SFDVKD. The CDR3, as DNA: TGTGCCACCAGTGATTCGGTCGTGAGGGCTGGGACTAGCGATTACAATGAGCAGTTCTTC. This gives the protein CATSDSVVRAGTSDYNEQFF.

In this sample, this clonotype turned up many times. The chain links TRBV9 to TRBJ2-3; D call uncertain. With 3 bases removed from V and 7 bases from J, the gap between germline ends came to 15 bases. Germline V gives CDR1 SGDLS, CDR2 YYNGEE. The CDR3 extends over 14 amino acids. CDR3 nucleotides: TGTGCCAGCAGCGCTCGTCTCGACTCCTATACGCAGTATTTT. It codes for CASSARLDSYTQYF.

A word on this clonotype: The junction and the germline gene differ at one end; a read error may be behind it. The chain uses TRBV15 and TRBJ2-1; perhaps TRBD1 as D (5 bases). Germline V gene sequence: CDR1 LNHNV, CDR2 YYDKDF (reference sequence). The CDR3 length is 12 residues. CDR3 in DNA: TGTTCCACCGCGCAGGGTCCCGGGGAGCAGTTCTTC. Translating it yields CSTAQGPGEQFF.